A selection of T cell receptor beta chains follows, all from one sample in a study of early T cells in non-severe SARS-CoV-2 infection. Using its own MiXCR run on the 5' RACE reads, TCRdb lists one record per CDR3 protein. This sample has roughly 110,000 distinct CDR3 sequences; around 10% occur once, and the top ten carry 6.5% to 8%. The sequencing input was whole blood. These receptor sequences come from an adult who was a healthcare worker with PCR-confirmed SARS-CoV-2 infection or an uninfected control (not recorded which). The CDR3 runs from the conserved cysteine through the conserved F or W. The D gene is left open where the match is weak. The listing skips clone size in some rows; elsewhere it reads once, few, many or a size class.

V	D	J	size	DNA	CDR3
TRBV4-1	NA	TRBJ1-6	NA	TGCGCCAGCAGCCAACCCGGAAAGAGCTCCTATAATTCACCCCTCCACTTT	CASSQPGKSSYNSPLHF
TRBV4-1	NA	TRBJ1-1	NA	TGCGCCAGCAGCCTCCGGTCGGGCCGAGGGGATGAAGCTTTCTTT	CASSLRSGRGDEAFF
TRBV28	NA	TRBJ2-5	NA	TGTGCCAGCAGGGGAAAAATCCAAGAGACCCGGTACTTC	CASRGKIQETRYF
TRBV7-9	NA	TRBJ1-1	NA	TGTGCCAGCAGCATTTTCGGGTTAGGGGCTTTCTTT	CASSIFGLGAFF
TRBV27	NA	TRBJ1-5	many	TGTGCCACCGGACAGACTGGGAATCAGCCCCAGCATTTT	CATGQTGNQPQHF
TRBV28	NA	TRBJ2-7	NA	TGTGCCAGCAGCTCTACCCAGGGTATTCACGAGCAGTACTTC	CASSSTQGIHEQYF
TRBV28	TRBD1	TRBJ2-7	many	TGTGCCAGCCTAACTCCGGGACAGGGAATCTACGAGCAGTACTTC	CASLTPGQGIYEQYF
TRBV5-1	NA	TRBJ1-5	NA	TGCGCCAGCGCGCATGATAGCAATCAGCCCCAGCATTTT	CASAHDSNQPQHF
TRBV7-2	NA	TRBJ2-1	many	TGTGCCAGCAGCTTAGGGTTGGGACTCCAGGAGCAGTTCTTC	CASSLGLGLQEQFF
TRBV12-3/TRBV12-4	TRBD2	TRBJ2-3	many	TGTGCCAGCAGCCTGGGCGGTAGCGGGAGACAAGATACGCAGTATTTT	CASSLGGSGRQDTQYF
TRBV27	NA	TRBJ1-2	NA	TGTGCCAGCAGTTTATCGATAGGGAACTATGGCTACACCTTC	CASSLSIGNYGYTF
TRBV29-1	NA	TRBJ2-5	NA	TGCAGCGGAGGGGAGGAGACCCAGTACTTC	CSGGEETQYF
TRBV12-3/TRBV12-4	TRBD1	TRBJ2-5	few	TGTGCCAGCAGATCGACAGGGGAGACCCAGTACTTC	CASRSTGETQYF
TRBV5-1	NA	TRBJ1-1	NA	TGCGCCAGCAGCCCCGGCGGGGGTGGCACTGAAGCTTTCTTT	CASSPGGGGTEAFF
TRBV7-9	NA	TRBJ2-3	many	TGTGCCAGCAGCTTAGAGTCGCCGGATACGCAGTATTTT	CASSLESPDTQYF
TRBV20-1	TRBD2	TRBJ2-3	many	TGCAGTGCTAGACTAGCGGGAGCGAAAGATACGCAGTATTTT	CSARLAGAKDTQYF
TRBV7-9	NA	TRBJ2-3	many	TGTGCCAGCAGCTCCTCCCCGGGACTCTTCCCGGGAGATACGCAGTATTTT	CASSSSPGLFPGDTQYF